These 5 T cell receptor beta chains share one sample of origin, sequenced in a study of T-cell reconstitution after alpha-beta-depleted transplantation in children. Unique molecular identifiers were built into the TCRbeta library. TCRdb re-analysed the PCR reads in MiXCR, keeping a single row per CDR3 protein. The sample has 450,000 to 600,000 distinct CDR3 sequences; about 10% are singletons. Sequenced here: PBMCs, sampled before TCRalphabeta/CD19-depleted stem cell transplant. These receptor sequences come from a child between 2 and 9 years old with inherited bone marrow failure, due to receive a stem cell transplant.

This clonotype was seen many times. The chain combines TRBV12-3 or TRBV12-4 with TRBJ1-5; D not resolved. The CDR3 contains 15 residues. Between the trimmed V and J ends, which lost 3 bases and 4 bases, there was a span of 13 bases. The CDR3 spells CASSLLFSGNQPQHF. The CDR3 region has the DNA TGTGCCAGCAGTTTGTTATTTTCGGGGAATCAGCCCCAGCATTTT.

There are a few counts of this clonotype. This sequence joins TRBV20-1 and TRBJ2-7; 12 nucleotides agree with TRBD2. In germline, CDR1 is DFQATT, CDR2 SNEGSKA (reference sequence). Trimming at V came to 6 bases and at J to 2 bases, leaving 11 bases not matched to a gene. The length of the CDR3 is 16 residues. Here the CDR3 reads CSASGLAGPPAYEQYF. CDR3 DNA: TGCAGTGCCTCCGGACTAGCGGGACCCCCTGCCTACGAGCAGTACTTC.

This clonotype was detected many times. The chain joins TRBV4-3 to TRBJ1-4; the D gene is possibly TRBD1 (5 bases). CDR3 length: 14 residues. Germline V gene data show CDR1 as LGHNA and CDR2 as YSLEER. Deletions cut 3 bases from V and 7 bases from J, with 12 bases between. The CDR3 DNA sequence: TGCGCCAGCAGCCACAGGCAGGGCCTTGAAAAACTGTTTTTT. It translates to CASSHRQGLEKLFF.

J is TRBJ1-5 and V is TRBV2; 12 nucleotides line up with TRBD1. V trimming: 8 bases; J trimming: 7 bases; junction bases outside the gene matches: 6. This CDR3 has 14 residues. Germline CDR1 is SNHLY and CDR2 is FYNNEI. CDR3 sequence (DNA): TGTGCCAGCTCGGGACAGGGGGCAGGACAGCCCCAGCATTTT. It yields the protein CASSGQGAGQPQHF. Filled out from reference TRBV2 and TRBJ1-5, the complete variable domain reads EPEVTQTPSHQVTQMGQEVILRCVPISNHLYFYWYRQILGQKVEFLVSFYNNEISEKSEIFDDQFSVERPDGSNFTLKIRSTKLEDSAMYFCASSGQGAGQPQHFGDGTRLSIL.

This chain uses TRBV5-4 with TRBJ2-1, with TRBD2 matching 7 bases. Germline CDR1 and CDR2: SGHNT and YYREEE (reference sequence). J gave up 8 bases and V 3 bases, and 8 bases lay outside the gene matches. CDR3 size: 14 residues. In DNA, the CDR3 is TGTGCCAGCAGCTACGGACTAGAGACATATGAGCAGTTCTTC. It is translated as CASSYGLETYEQFF. The full variable domain, in which reference TRBV5-4 and TRBJ2-1 provide the parts outside the CDR3, is ETGVTQSPTHLIKTRGQQVTLRCSSQSGHNTVSWYQQALGQGPQFIFQYYREEENGRGNFPPRFSGLQFPNYSSELNVNALELDDSALYLCASSYGLETYEQFFGPGTRLTVL.